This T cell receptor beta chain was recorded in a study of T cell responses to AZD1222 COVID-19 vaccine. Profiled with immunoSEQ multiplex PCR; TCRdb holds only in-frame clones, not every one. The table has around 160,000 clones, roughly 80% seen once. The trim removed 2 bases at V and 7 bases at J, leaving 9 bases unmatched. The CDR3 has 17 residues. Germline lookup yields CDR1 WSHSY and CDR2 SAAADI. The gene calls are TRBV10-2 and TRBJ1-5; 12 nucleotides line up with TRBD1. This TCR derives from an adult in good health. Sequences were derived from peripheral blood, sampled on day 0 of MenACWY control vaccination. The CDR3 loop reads CASSERGTGGTIQPQHF. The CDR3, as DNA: TGCGCCAGCAGTGAGCGAGGGACAGGGGGCACGATCCAGCCCCAGCATTTT.